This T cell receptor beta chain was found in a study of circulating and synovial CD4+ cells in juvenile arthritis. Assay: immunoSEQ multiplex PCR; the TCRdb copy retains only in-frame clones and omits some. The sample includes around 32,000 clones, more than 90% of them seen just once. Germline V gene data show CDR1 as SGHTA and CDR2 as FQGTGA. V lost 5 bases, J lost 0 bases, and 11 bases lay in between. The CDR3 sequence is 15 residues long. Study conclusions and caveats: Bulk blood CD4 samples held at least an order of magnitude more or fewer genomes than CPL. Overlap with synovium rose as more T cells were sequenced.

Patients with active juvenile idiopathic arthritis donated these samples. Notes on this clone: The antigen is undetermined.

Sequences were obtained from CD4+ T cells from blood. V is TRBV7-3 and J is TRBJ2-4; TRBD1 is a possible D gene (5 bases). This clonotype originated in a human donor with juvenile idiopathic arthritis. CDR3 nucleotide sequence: TGTGCCAGCAGCACTAACACAGGAGCCAAAAACATTCAGTACTTC. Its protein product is CASSTNTGAKNIQYF.